The rows below give T cell receptor beta chains drawn from one sample of a study of T cell responses to AZD1222 COVID-19 vaccine. This table comes from immunoSEQ multiplex PCR, and its TCRdb copy is limited to in-frame clones, with some not included. This table has about 190,000 clones, 92% appearing once. Here the sequenced sample was peripheral blood, taken on day 0 of AZD1222 vaccination. The receptors were gathered from an adult in good health. CDR3s include the opening cysteine and the closing phenylalanine or tryptophan. D genes are given only for firm matches. Size values are once, few and many counts, or a class for expanded clones, and some rows have none.

v_call	d_call	j_call	clone_size	cdr3_nt	cdr3_aa
TRBV25-1	NA	TRBJ1-4	NA	TGTGCCAGCAGTGAACAGGGGATTGGTAATGAAAAACTGTTTTTT	CASSEQGIGNEKLFF
TRBV3-1/TRBV3-2	TRBD2	TRBJ2-2	NA	TGTGCCAGCAGCCACGTAGCGGGGAGGAACACCGGGGAGCTGTTTTTT	CASSHVAGRNTGELFF
TRBV6-6	NA	TRBJ1-2	NA	TGTGCCAGCAGGCAAAACACAGACTACACCTTC	CASRQNTDYTF
TRBV18	NA	TRBJ1-1	NA	TGTGCCAGCTCACCTCTCGTGCTTCAGGAGGCTGCGACTGAAGCTTTCTTT	CASSPLVLQEAATEAFF
TRBV7-6	NA	TRBJ1-5	NA	TGTGCCAGCAGCCCCGACGTGGGGGAAAGTCAGCCCCAGCATTTT	CASSPDVGESQPQHF
TRBV15	TRBD1	TRBJ1-2	NA	TGTGCCACCGCATGGGACAGGGGGTCCAGTGGCTACACCTTC	CATAWDRGSSGYTF
TRBV28	TRBD2	TRBJ2-3	NA	TGTGCCAGCAGTGCCGGGGGGGGTAGCACAGATACGCAGTATTTT	CASSAGGGSTDTQYF
TRBV4-2	NA	TRBJ1-1	few	TGTGCCAGCAGCCAAGAAAGGGCAGCTTTCTTT	CASSQERAAFF
TRBV6-4	NA	TRBJ1-5	once	TGTGCCAGCAGTGTGGGGGTAAATCAGCCCCAGCATTTT	CASSVGVNQPQHF
TRBV10-3	NA	TRBJ1-1	NA	TGTGCCATCGGGGTACGGTCTCAGACTGAAGCTTTCTTT	CAIGVRSQTEAFF
TRBV5-4	TRBD2	TRBJ2-3	once	TGTGCCAGCAGCTTGGGGGGACTAGCGGGGCACAGCACAGATACGCAGTATTTT	CASSLGGLAGHSTDTQYF
TRBV5-8	TRBD1	TRBJ1-2	NA	TGTGCCAGCAGGCTCCGGGGGACAGCCGAGGATGGCTACACCTTC	CASRLRGTAEDGYTF
TRBV6-2/TRBV6-3	TRBD1	TRBJ2-1	NA	TGTGCCAGCAGCCCATTCCGACAGGGGATGAATGAGCAGTTCTTC	CASSPFRQGMNEQFF
TRBV30	NA	TRBJ2-1	NA	TGTGCCTGCGCGACAGGAACCCACAATGAGCAGTTCTTC	CACATGTHNEQFF
TRBV6-1	NA	TRBJ2-5	NA	TGTGCCAGCAGTGAACAGCTACAAGAGACCCAGTACTTC	CASSEQLQETQYF
TRBV9	TRBD2	TRBJ2-2	NA	TGTGCCAGCAGCGTAGGCCTTGCGGGGGGGCAGGCCGGGGAGCTGTTTTTT	CASSVGLAGGQAGELFF
TRBV7-9	TRBD1	TRBJ2-5	once	TGTGCCAGCAGCTTAGGGACAGGGGTAGAGACCCAGTACTTC	CASSLGTGVETQYF
TRBV9	NA	TRBJ2-3	NA	TGTGCCAGCAGCCCCAGTAGCAGTGAGGGAGATACGCAGTATTTT	CASSPSSSEGDTQYF
TRBV7-2	NA	TRBJ2-7	NA	TGTGCCAGCAGCTTAAGGCGGGACGGCGCCTCCTACGAGCAGTACTTC	CASSLRRDGASYEQYF
TRBV30	TRBD1	TRBJ2-5	NA	TGTGCCTGGAGTGGGGTGGGGGACAGGCAAGAGACCCAGTACTTC	CAWSGVGDRQETQYF
TRBV19	NA	TRBJ2-2	NA	TGTGCCAGTAGTCGGGGGCGAAGTGCCGGGGAGCTGTTTTTT	CASSRGRSAGELFF
TRBV3-1/TRBV3-2	NA	TRBJ1-5	NA	TGTGCCAGCAGCCCTCGACACGAGCCCCTCAATCAGCCCCAGCATTTT	CASSPRHEPLNQPQHF
TRBV6-1	NA	TRBJ1-2	NA	TGTGCCAGCAGTGAGACCACCACCAACTATGGCTACACCTTC	CASSETTTNYGYTF
TRBV10-3	TRBD1	TRBJ2-7	once	TGTGCCATCAGTGAGCAGGGGGACTCCTACGAGCAGTACTTC	CAISEQGDSYEQYF
TRBV5-1	NA	TRBJ1-1	NA	TGCGCCAGCAGCAACCCCAGGGGAATAGGGTCCCTGAACACTGAAGCTTTCTTT	CASSNPRGIGSLNTEAFF
TRBV29-1	NA	TRBJ2-3	NA	TGCAGCGTTGAATATCGTAGCACAGATACGCAGTATTTT	CSVEYRSTDTQYF
TRBV9	TRBD1	TRBJ1-4	NA	TGTGCCAGCAGCGTCGCCCAGGGGGGGGCTAATGAAAAACTGTTTTTT	CASSVAQGGANEKLFF
TRBV29-1	NA	TRBJ1-2	NA	TGCAGCGCGGACGGCAGTCATGGCTACACCTTC	CSADGSHGYTF
TRBV21-1	NA	TRBJ1-2	few	TGTGCCAGCAGCATCAATGACGGGGGCTACACCTTC	CASSINDGGYTF
TRBV3-1/TRBV3-2	NA	TRBJ2-3	NA	TGTGCCAGCAGCCCGGGCGGGCCCGCTACTAGCACAGATACGCAGTATTTT	CASSPGGPATSTDTQYF
TRBV19	NA	TRBJ2-2	NA	TGTGCCAGTATAGAGGGGAACACCGGGGAGCTGTTTTTT	CASIEGNTGELFF
TRBV6-5	NA	TRBJ1-2	NA	TGTGCCAGCAGTTACGTGGGGTATGGCTACACCTTC	CASSYVGYGYTF
TRBV6-5	TRBD2	TRBJ2-5	once	TGTGCCAGCACCGAGACTAGCGGGGTAGGAGAGACCCAGTACTTC	CASTETSGVGETQYF
TRBV11-1	NA	TRBJ2-2	NA	TGTGCCAGCAGCTTAGGTGACGGGGAGGTCGGGGAGCTGTTTTTT	CASSLGDGEVGELFF
TRBV6-2/TRBV6-3	NA	TRBJ1-6	NA	TGTGCCAGCAGTTTCTCACCCGGTACGGGTTCACCCCTCCACTTT	CASSFSPGTGSPLHF
TRBV10-2	NA	TRBJ1-3	NA	TGCGCCAGCAGTGACCTGAGCTCTGGAAACACCATATATTTT	CASSDLSSGNTIYF
TRBV5-4	NA	TRBJ1-1	NA	TGTGCCAGCAGTTTATCGGGGGCAGGGAACACTGAAGCTTTCTTT	CASSLSGAGNTEAFF
TRBV6-5	NA	TRBJ1-5	NA	TGTGCCAGCCACGATCAGCCCCAGCATTTT	CASHDQPQHF
TRBV4-1	NA	TRBJ1-1	NA	TGCGCCAGCAGCCAAGACCTGCGGGCGAGCACTGAAGCTTTCTTT	CASSQDLRASTEAFF
TRBV4-1	NA	TRBJ1-3	once	TGCGCCAGCAGCCACCCTGGGGGACGAAACTCTGGAAACACCATATATTTT	CASSHPGGRNSGNTIYF
TRBV11-2	NA	TRBJ1-2	NA	TGTGCCAGCAGCCCGAGCCACGGACCAAACTATGGCTACACCTTC	CASSPSHGPNYGYTF
TRBV19	NA	TRBJ2-3	NA	TGTGCCAGTAAGCCCCCGGCACCTAGCACAGATACGCAGTATTTT	CASKPPAPSTDTQYF
TRBV5-4	TRBD1	TRBJ1-2	NA	TGTGCCAGCAGCACACCGGGACAGGGGCGTTATAACTATGGCTACACCTTC	CASSTPGQGRYNYGYTF
TRBV2	NA	TRBJ2-2	NA	TGTGCCAGCAGTGAAGTAGCACACACCGGGGAGCTGTTTTTT	CASSEVAHTGELFF
TRBV27	NA	TRBJ1-4	NA	TGTGCCAGCAGTTTTGGGGCAGGGGTCGACGAAAAACTGTTTTTT	CASSFGAGVDEKLFF
TRBV2	TRBD2	TRBJ2-1	NA	TGTGCCAGCAGTGACCGGACTAGCTTGTACAATGAGCAGTTCTTC	CASSDRTSLYNEQFF